This T cell receptor beta chain was recorded in a study of cytomegalovirus exposure and HLA in healthy donors. Study-wide results and caveats: The finding came from a later analysis; first-cohort TCR clusters tended to co-occur in the roughly 110 validation repertoires. Cytomegalovirus-associated TCR beta chains were listed, numbering 150 to 200.

V was trimmed by 4 bases and J by 3 bases, leaving 11 bases between them. This CDR3 is 13 amino acids long. Germline lookup yields CDR1 SGHRS and CDR2 YFSETQ. Worth noting for this clone: No antigen is known for it.

Data came from immunoSEQ multiplex PCR; TCRdb stores just in-frame clones and leaves some out. Of roughly 250,000 clones in the sample, around nine tenths were seen once. This TCR came from a man between 18 and 29 years old in good health and CMV-seronegative. The genes are TRBV5-1 and TRBJ2-7; D ambiguous. The sample consisted of PBMCs. The CDR3: CASSHEPGYEQYF. For the CDR3, the DNA is TGCGCCAGCAGCCACGAACCGGGCTACGAGCAGTACTTC.